This entry lists 31 T cell receptor beta chains sequenced from one sample in a study of cytomegalovirus exposure and HLA in healthy donors. The primer mix had 60 Vbeta and 13 Jbeta primers. Sequencing used immunoSEQ multiplex PCR; TCRdb keeps in-frame clones, though not all of them. This sample has about 130,000 clones, with more than 7.5% found just once. Sequenced sample: PBMCs. These receptors originate from a man aged 50 to 59 in good health and CMV-seronegative.

Remarks on this clone: A read error may account for a junction end that differs from germline. The chain combines TRBV30 with TRBJ1-5; D is undetermined. The CDR3 has 17 residues. Germline V gives CDR1 GTSNPN, CDR2 SVGIG (reference sequence). CDR3 nucleotide sequence: TGTGCCTGGAGCGCTTCTTCTTTCGTGGGGAGTGATCAGCACCAGCATTTT. Protein: CAWSASSFVGSDQHQHF.

In its sample, this clone was seen a few times. The chain uses TRBV19 and TRBJ2-4, with TRBD1 matching over 7 bases. Looked up from germline, CDR1 is LNHDA and CDR2 is SQIVND (reference sequence). The V and J ends lost 10 bases and 0 bases, in that order; junction bases with no gene match: 6. The CDR3 runs 14 residues. The CDR3 sequence is CATRDRLAKNIQYF. In nucleotides, the CDR3 is TGTGCCACTCGGGACAGATTAGCCAAAAACATTCAGTACTTC.

The chain uses TRBV7-9 and TRBJ1-1; D gene ambiguous. Germline assignment: CDR1 SEHNR and CDR2 FQNEAQ (reference sequence). The V gene lost 4 bases and the J gene lost 5 bases, with 11 bases spanning the gap. This CDR3 comprises 13 residues. As DNA, the CDR3 is TGTGCCAGCAGCTCGAATGAGAGAACTGAAGCTTTCTTT. Encoded protein: CASSSNERTEAFF.

This clone came up a few times. One end of the junction is discordant with germline, which a read error may explain. The rearrangement links TRBV2 to TRBJ1-3, with 7 bases aligning to TRBD1. Looked up from germline, CDR1 is SNHLY and CDR2 is FYNNEI. The CDR3 covers 15 residues. The CDR3 nucleotides read TGTACCAGCAGTTTAGAGGGGGCGGCTGGAAACACCATATATTTT. It specifies CTSSLEGAAGNTIYF.

V gene TRBV7-8 combines with J gene TRBJ1-5; D perhaps matches TRBD1 (5 bases). This CDR3 has 15 amino acids. Per the germline V gene, CDR1 is SGHVS and CDR2 is FQNEAQ. V shed 0 bases and J shed 7 bases, with 13 bases lying between them. CDR3 in amino acids: CASSLAWGQGQPQHF. For the CDR3, the DNA is TGTGCCAGCAGCTTAGCGTGGGGCCAGGGCCAGCCCCAGCATTTT.

This chain links TRBV18 with TRBJ2-7; D remains ambiguous. The germline V gene has CDR1 KGHSH and CDR2 LQKENI. V was trimmed by 6 bases and J by 0 bases, leaving 12 bases between them. The CDR3 consists of 14 residues. CDR3 sequence reads: CASSAEDSSYEQYF. CDR3 nucleotides: TGTGCCAGCTCGGCGGAAGATAGCTCCTACGAGCAGTACTTC.

The chain joins TRBV25-1 to TRBJ2-5, with 8 bases identical to TRBD2. The J call may be incorrect, as the DNA end agrees better with TRBJ2-7. The CDR3 contains 15 residues. Germline V gene data show CDR1 as MGHDK and CDR2 as SYGVNS. The CDR3 reads CASSGGPGGSYEQYF. For the CDR3, the DNA is TGTGCCAGCAGTGGAGGCCCGGGGGGGTCCTACGAGCAGTACTTC.

The rearrangement joins TRBV6-5 to TRBJ2-1, with D maybe TRBD2 (5 bases). Trimming took off 7 bases at V and 2 bases at J, with 15 bases between the two ends. Germline V gives CDR1 MNHEY, CDR2 SVGAGI. CDR3 length: 15 amino acids. CDR3 loop: CASTKGDSPYNEQFF. The CDR3 nucleotides read TGTGCCAGCACCAAGGGAGACTCCCCCTACAATGAGCAGTTCTTC.

The gene calls are TRBV29-1 and TRBJ1-5, with D tentatively TRBD1 (6 bases). V lost 4 bases, J lost 3 bases, and 16 bases lay in between. This CDR3 has 15 residues. From germline, CDR1 is SQVTM and CDR2 ANQGSEA. CDR3 in DNA: TGCAGCGTTGGGGTCGCAGGGGAAAACAATCAGCCCCAGCATTTT. It codes for CSVGVAGENNQPQHF.

The chain has TRBV5-6 and TRBJ1-2; tentative D call: TRBD1 (6 bases). Trimming cost V 0 bases and J 0 bases, with 15 bases left between them. This CDR3 is 17 amino acids long. In germline, CDR1 is SGHDT, CDR2 YYEEEE. This chain's CDR3 is CASSLGGGKEANYGYTF. CDR3 bases: TGTGCCAGCAGCTTGGGAGGGGGTAAAGAGGCTAACTATGGCTACACCTTC.

This chain uses TRBV5-1 with TRBJ1-6; D is perhaps TRBD1 (5 bases). The CDR3 totals 16 residues. Germline lookup yields CDR1 SGHRS and CDR2 YFSETQ. V lost 4 bases to trimming and J lost 5 bases, with 16 bases between them. CDR3 loop: CASSREGDSDNSPLHF. In nucleotides, the CDR3 is TGCGCCAGCAGCCGGGAAGGGGACTCAGATAATTCACCCCTCCACTTT.

This clone was seen more than once but under ten times. The chain couples TRBV27 to TRBJ2-2; tentatively, D is TRBD1 (6 bases). CDR3 length: 16 amino acids. V was clipped by 5 bases and J by 3 bases, with 16 bases between them. The germline V gene encodes CDR1 MNHEY and CDR2 SMNVEV (reference sequence). CDR3 protein: CASSAVGGGDTGELFF. The CDR3 DNA follows: TGTGCCAGCAGTGCCGTAGGGGGTGGGGACACCGGGGAGCTGTTTTTT.

The chain uses TRBV6-5 and TRBJ2-2, with 8 bases aligning to TRBD2. Germline V gene data show CDR1 as MNHEY and CDR2 as SVGAGI. V gave up 6 bases and J gave up 7 bases; unmatched junction bases: 4. There are 13 residues in the CDR3. The CDR3 region is CASRAGVDGELFF. The CDR3 bases are TGTGCCAGCAGAGCGGGGGTGGACGGGGAGCTGTTTTTT.

This clone was counted a few times. This chain connects TRBV6-1 to TRBJ1-5; D might be TRBD1 (6 bases). V lost 1 base and J 9 bases, leaving 13 bases between the germline ends. The CDR3 consists of 14 residues. Germline CDR1 is MNHNS and CDR2 is SASEGT. CDR3 protein: CASSEVRGSGPQHF. The DNA of the CDR3 is TGTGCCAGCAGTGAAGTGAGGGGGAGCGGGCCCCAGCATTTT.

The sample holds a few counts of this clone. The chain employs TRBV11-2 and TRBJ1-5, with TRBD1 matching over 8 bases. Germline CDR1 and CDR2: SGHAT and FQNNGV. The CDR3 runs to 15 residues. After removal of 3 bases from V and 3 bases from J, the junction contained 4 bases not matched to a gene. CDR3 coding DNA: TGTGCCAGCAGCTTTGGACAGGGCATCAATCAGCCCCAGCATTTT. Protein product: CASSFGQGINQPQHF.

This clone was recorded a few times. The gene calls are TRBV11-2 and TRBJ2-1, with 7 bases that match TRBD1. V dropped 1 base and J dropped 14; count of bases not matched to a gene: 5. The CDR3 has 12 residues. Germline V gives CDR1 SGHAT, CDR2 FQNNGV. CDR3 bases: TGTGCCAGCAGCTTAGGGACAGGAGAAGAGTTCTTC. As protein: CASSLGTGEEFF.

In DNA form, the CDR3 reads TGTGCCAGCAGTGAATTAAGTAGGGGCGGGGAGCTGTTTTTT. Encoded protein: CASSELSRGGELFF. The rearrangement links TRBV6-1 to TRBJ2-2, with D maybe TRBD1 (5 bases). Trimming took off 2 bases at V and 7 bases at J, with 11 bases between the two ends. There are 14 residues in the CDR3. The germline V gene encodes CDR1 MNHNS and CDR2 SASEGT.

The gene calls are TRBV6-1 and TRBJ1-2, with 7 positions matching TRBD1. The CDR3 runs to 15 residues. CDR1 and CDR2 from the germline V gene are MNHNS and SASEGT. After removal of 0 bases from V and 4 bases from J, the junction contained 5 bases not matched to a gene. This chain's CDR3 is CASSEASGTAYGYTF. The CDR3 DNA sequence: TGTGCCAGCAGTGAAGCGAGTGGGACAGCCTATGGCTACACCTTC.

This clone has only a few counts. The J gene is TRBJ2-7, the V gene TRBV25-1; 7 bases agree with TRBD1. Losses at the gene ends were 6 bases for V and 3 bases for J; bases not matched to a gene: 5. The CDR3 runs 13 residues. The germline V gene has CDR1 MGHDK and CDR2 SYGVNS. Here the CDR3 DNA reads TGTGCCAGCAGGAGGGGGACAGACTACGAGCAGTACTTC. Its translation: CASRRGTDYEQYF.

In nucleotides, the CDR3 is TGTGCTAGTGGTTTGGCGACAGGGATGGAGGTGAACACTGAAGCTTTCTTT. The encoded protein is CASGLATGMEVNTEAFF. The chain is built from TRBV12-5 and TRBJ1-1, with 7 nucleotides matching TRBD1. Looked up from germline, CDR1 is LGHNT and CDR2 is FRNRAP. V lost 1 base and J lost 0; bases outside the gene matches: 8. The CDR3 loop spans 17 amino acids.

This clone was recorded a few times. This chain uses TRBV10-1 with TRBJ2-3; tentatively, D is TRBD1 (5 bases). Germline CDR1 reads WNHNN; CDR2 reads SYGVQD (reference sequence). The length of the CDR3 is 13 residues. Trimming took off 2 bases at V and 6 bases at J, with 9 bases between the two ends. CDR3 in DNA: TGCGCCAGCAGTGAGCACCCAGGGGATACGCAGTATTTT. Protein sequence: CASSEHPGDTQYF.

This clone was counted only a few times. V and J are TRBV6-7 and TRBJ2-2; D might be TRBD1 (5 bases). TRBV6-7 is annotated as an ORF whose role is uncertain. Deletions cut 2 bases from V and 0 bases from J, with 10 bases between. There are 16 residues in the CDR3. The CDR3: CASSYRDSANTGELFF. In nucleotides, the CDR3 is TGTGCCAGCAGTTACAGAGACAGCGCGAACACCGGGGAGCTGTTTTTT.

The chain couples TRBV18 to TRBJ2-7; 7 bases fit TRBD1. Germline-derived CDR1 and CDR2 are KGHSH and LQKENI. V was pared by 2 bases and J by 3 bases, with 4 bases of the junction left unmatched. The CDR3 totals 14 residues. CDR3 residues: CASSPGQGVYEQYF. CDR3 sequence (DNA): TGTGCCAGCTCACCAGGGCAGGGGGTCTACGAGCAGTACTTC. Complete variable domain (other parts from reference TRBV18 and TRBJ2-7): NAGVMQNPRHLVRRRGQEARLRCSPMKGHSHVYWYRQLPEEGLKFMVYLQKENIIDESGMPKERFSAEFPKEGPSILRIQQVVRGDSAAYFCASSPGQGVYEQYFGPGTRLTVT.

V is TRBV11-3 and J is TRBJ2-7; TRBD2 agrees at 12 bases. V was pared by 8 bases and J by 0 bases, with 11 bases of the junction left unmatched. The CDR3 contains 17 residues. Germline CDR1 is SGHNT and CDR2 is YENEEA. The DNA of the CDR3 is TGTGCCAGCTCGGGGGGACTAGCGGGCCCCCTCTCCTACGAGCAGTACTTC. Protein product: CASSGGLAGPLSYEQYF. Combining the CDR3 with reference TRBV11-3 and TRBJ2-7 gives the whole variable domain EAGVVQSPRYKIIEKKQPVAFWCNPISGHNTLYWYLQNLGQGPELLIRYENEEAVDDSQLPKDRFSAERLKGVDSTLKIQPAELGDSAVYLCASSGGLAGPLSYEQYFGPGTRLTVT.

Only a few counts were recorded for this clone. J is TRBJ1-2 and V is TRBV13, with 7 positions matching TRBD1. V shed 4 bases, J shed 4 bases, and the junction held 6 bases outside the gene matches. Germline loops: CDR1 PRHDT, CDR2 FYEKMQ (reference sequence). The CDR3 consists of 14 residues. CDR3 DNA sequence: TGTGCCAGCAGCTCGAACAGGGGCGCCTATGGCTACACCTTC. As protein: CASSSNRGAYGYTF.

The chain has TRBV9 and TRBJ2-2; 11 bases are a match to TRBD1. Trimming at V came to 0 bases and at J to 4 bases, leaving 5 bases not matched to a gene. Germline CDR1 SGDLS, CDR2 YYNGEE. The CDR3 length is 17 residues. CDR3 DNA sequence: TGTGCCAGCAGCGTAGTTGGACAGGGGGCGCGCACCGGGGAGCTGTTTTTT. Amino acids: CASSVVGQGARTGELFF.

This clone showed up just a few times. J is TRBJ2-7 and V is TRBV7-2; D perhaps matches TRBD2 (5 bases). There are 15 residues in the CDR3. Germline V gene data show CDR1 as SGHTA and CDR2 as FQGNSA. Trimming took off 1 base at V and 4 bases at J, with 14 bases between the two ends. The CDR3 DNA reads as TGTGCCAGCAGCTTAGTTGGCGGGTCAAAATACGAGCAGTACTTC. Its protein is CASSLVGGSKYEQYF.

The chain combines TRBV2 with TRBJ2-3, with TRBD1 as a possible D gene (6 bases). V lost 7 bases and J lost 3, with 11 bases in between. Germline V gene sequence: CDR1 SNHLY, CDR2 FYNNEI. The CDR3 sequence is 13 residues long. DNA for the CDR3: TGTGCCAGCACGGCAGGGGAGACAGATACGCAGTATTTT. Translating it yields CASTAGETDTQYF. Supplemented by reference TRBV2 and TRBJ2-3, the full variable domain reads EPEVTQTPSHQVTQMGQEVILRCVPISNHLYFYWYRQILGQKVEFLVSFYNNEISEKSEIFDDQFSVERPDGSNFTLKIRSTKLEDSAMYFCASTAGETDTQYFGPGTRLTVL.

This clone has just a few counts. V gene TRBV7-8 combines with J gene TRBJ2-7; 7 nucleotides match TRBD1. This CDR3 spans 15 amino acids. Per the germline V gene, CDR1 is SGHVS and CDR2 is FQNEAQ. With V trimmed by 0 bases and J by 4 bases, 6 bases remained unmatched. For the CDR3, the DNA is TGTGCCAGCAGCTTAGCTGGGACAGCGTATTACGAGCAGTACTTC. Amino acid sequence: CASSLAGTAYYEQYF.

This clone has only a few counts. The rearrangement links TRBV30 to TRBJ1-1; 7 bases are a match to TRBD1. Unmatched junction bases numbered 3, after V lost 2 bases and J lost 0 bases. Germline values: CDR1 GTSNPN, CDR2 SVGIG (reference sequence). The CDR3 is 14 residues long. DNA of the CDR3: TGTGCCTGGAGTAGGGGGCGCTTGAACACTGAAGCTTTCTTT. Its translation: CAWSRGRLNTEAFF.

Comment on this clone: Distinct nucleotide sequences in the sample also encode this CDR3. The chain combines TRBV2 with TRBJ1-2; tentatively, D is TRBD1 (6 bases). From germline, CDR1 is SNHLY and CDR2 FYNNEI. The V end was cut by 4 bases, the J end by 1 base, with 10 bases between. This CDR3 has 14 residues. CDR3 nucleotide sequence: TGTGCCAGCAGTGCAGGGGCAAATAACTATGGCTACACCTTC. Translation: CASSAGANNYGYTF.